These 18 T cell receptor beta chains were sequenced from one sample in a study of CD8 T cells in ankylosing spondylitis. TCRdb independently ran MiXCR on the 5' RACE reads; one entry per CDR3 protein. The table shows 100,000 to 150,000 distinct CDR3 sequences, with around 9% occurring only once. Sequenced material: blood, either unsorted or a sorted T cell fraction (not recorded which). These receptors originate from a male donor with ankylosing spondylitis or in good health (not recorded which).

This clonotype has a count of ten or more. The V and J genes are TRBV5-1 and TRBJ1-5; D gene uncertain. CDR1 and CDR2 (germline): SGHRS, YFSETQ. This CDR3 region has 15 residues. Trimming left V 4 bases short and J 2 bases short, with 13 bases between. As DNA, the CDR3 is TGCGCCAGCAGCCAAGGCCCCCTGGGCAATCAGCCCCAGCATTTT. The encoded protein is CASSQGPLGNQPQHF. The complete variable domain, with remaining parts taken from reference TRBV5-1 and TRBJ1-5, reads KAGVTQTPRYLIKTRGQQVTLSCSPISGHRSVSWYQQTPGQGLQFLFEYFSETQRNKGNFPGRFSGRQFSNSRSEMNVSTLELGDSALYLCASSQGPLGNQPQHFGDGTRLSIL.

This rearrangement joins TRBV11-3 to TRBJ2-1; TRBD2 agrees at 9 bases. Germline CDR1 is SGHNT and CDR2 is YENEEA. The CDR3 runs to 15 residues. Losses at the gene ends were 5 bases for V and 7 bases for J; bases not matched to a gene: 9. CDR3 protein: CASSPEIAGVNEQFF. CDR3 DNA: TGTGCCAGCAGCCCAGAAATAGCGGGAGTGAATGAGCAGTTCTTC.

This clonotype was seen a few times. The CDR3 sequence is CSARNRGDYNEQFF. CDR3 coding DNA: TGCAGTGCTAGGAATAGGGGCGATTACAATGAGCAGTTCTTC. The V gene is TRBV20-1, the J gene TRBJ2-1, with D perhaps TRBD1 (5 bases). Germline values: CDR1 DFQATT, CDR2 SNEGSKA (reference sequence). With 3 bases removed from V and 4 bases from J, the gap between germline ends came to 13 bases. This CDR3 contains 14 residues.

This clonotype was observed at least ten times. The CDR3 reads CASSSDRGRFYEQYF. The CDR3, as DNA: TGTGCCAGCAGTTCTGACAGGGGGCGCTTCTACGAGCAGTACTTC. The V call is TRBV6-5, the J call TRBJ2-7, with 10 bases lining up with TRBD1. V shed 4 bases and J 3 bases; nucleotides not matched to a gene: 6. The germline V gene has CDR1 MNHEY and CDR2 SVGAGI. This CDR3 contains 15 residues.

The chain links TRBV6-5 to TRBJ2-1; 8 bases agree with TRBD2. V lost 8 bases to trimming and J lost 7 bases; unmatched junction nucleotides: 4. Germline assignment: CDR1 MNHEY and CDR2 SVGAGI. This CDR3 contains 12 residues. The CDR3 is CASGASGNEQFF. The CDR3 coding sequence is TGTGCCAGCGGGGCTAGCGGGAATGAGCAGTTCTTC.

The table lists this clonotype with many counts. The chain combines TRBV3-1 with TRBJ2-7; D remains unclear. The germline gives CDR1 LGHDT, CDR2 YNNKEL (reference sequence). The CDR3 is 15 residues long. The V end was cut by 2 bases, the J end by 0 bases, with 11 bases between. The chain's CDR3 is CASSQHRTLSYEQYF. CDR3 nucleotide sequence: TGTGCCAGCAGCCAACACCGGACCCTCTCCTACGAGCAGTACTTC.

This clonotype is termed medium-sized. This chain uses TRBV12-3 or TRBV12-4 with TRBJ2-1, with D maybe TRBD2 (6 bases). The CDR3 is made up of 14 amino acids. Trimming shortened V by 4 bases and J by 5 bases, and 12 bases separated the two germline ends. The CDR3 sequence is CASSSGGIHNEQFF. The CDR3 DNA reads as TGTGCCAGCAGTTCTGGCGGGATCCACAATGAGCAGTTCTTC.

Ten or more counts support this clonotype. CDR3 coding DNA: TGTGCCAGCAGCACTTGGGACTCCGAATACGATACGCAGTATTTT. Translated: CASSTWDSEYDTQYF. V usage is TRBV7-2 and J usage is TRBJ2-3; a possible D gene is TRBD2 (6 bases). Trimming left V 5 bases short and J 6 bases short, with 18 bases between. The CDR3 runs 15 residues. In germline, CDR1 is SGHTA, CDR2 FQGNSA.

This clonotype was picked up a small number of times. The genes are TRBV12-3 or TRBV12-4 and TRBJ2-1; TRBD1 is a possible D gene (5 bases). V was shortened by 3 bases and J by 15 bases, with 18 bases between the two germline ends. The CDR3 runs 13 residues. The CDR3 spells CASSLFQTDSGFF. The CDR3 region has the DNA TGTGCCAGCAGTTTGTTTCAGACAGATTCTGGGTTCTTC.

This clonotype was seen ten or more times. The rearrangement joins TRBV20-1 to TRBJ2-1; 11 bases line up with TRBD2. Germline trimming cut 5 bases from V and 7 bases from J; bases unmatched to any gene: 7. Germline values: CDR1 DFQATT, CDR2 SNEGSKA (reference sequence). This CDR3 has 14 amino acids. The CDR3 coding sequence is TGCAGTGCTGCCCCGGGACTAGCGGTTAATGAGCAGTTCTTC. It translates to CSAAPGLAVNEQFF.

The chain links TRBV20-1 to TRBJ2-1; 9 bases map to TRBD2. The J segment lost 7 bases and the V segment lost 4 bases, leaving 8 bases of the junction unmatched. The germline gives CDR1 DFQATT, CDR2 SNEGSKA (reference sequence). The CDR3 has 14 residues. The CDR3 spells CSAKPGLALNEQFF. The CDR3 DNA reads TGCAGTGCTAAACCGGGACTAGCTTTGAATGAGCAGTTCTTC.

There are a few counts of this clonotype. This chain links TRBV28 with TRBJ2-7, with D perhaps given as TRBD1 or TRBD2 (5 bases each). Germline V CDR1 and CDR2: MDHEN, SYDVKM. V lost 3 bases and J 3 bases, leaving 12 bases between the germline ends. The CDR3 consists of 14 residues. In DNA form, the CDR3 reads TGTGCCAGCAGTTTGAGGGACGATGGCTACGAGCAGTACTTC. Translation: CASSLRDDGYEQYF.

Only a few counts were recorded for this clonotype. The rearrangement joins TRBV20-1 to TRBJ2-1, with D perhaps TRBD2 (6 bases). V lost 0 bases and J 6 bases, leaving 15 bases between the germline ends. The CDR3 length is 15 residues. Germline V gene lookup returns CDR1 DFQATT and CDR2 SNEGSKA (reference sequence). The CDR3 sequence is CSARDAAREVNEQFF. The DNA of the CDR3 is TGCAGTGCTAGAGATGCCGCCAGGGAGGTCAATGAGCAGTTCTTC.

The chain employs TRBV29-1 and TRBJ1-2; the match to TRBD1 covers 8 bases. V dropped 4 bases and J dropped 8; count of bases not matched to a gene: 9. Germline V CDR1 and CDR2: SQVTM, ANQGSEA. This CDR3 region has 13 residues. The CDR3 nucleotides are TGCAGCGTTGGGGCAGGGGGCGGCTACGGCTACACCTTC. Protein: CSVGAGGGYGYTF. The variable domain in full, completed from reference TRBV29-1 and TRBJ1-2, reads SAVISQKPSRDICQRGTSLTIQCQVDSQVTMMFWYRQQPGQSLTLIATANQGSEATYESGFVIDKFPISRPNLTFSTLTVSNMSPEDSSIYLCSVGAGGGYGYTFGSGTRLTVV.

In this sample, this clonotype turned up many times. The chain has TRBV27 and TRBJ2-1, with 11 positions matching TRBD2. CDR1 is MNHEY and CDR2 is SMNVEV in the germline V gene (reference sequence). This CDR3 is built from 16 residues. Trimming took 5 bases from V and 4 from J; bases not matched to a gene: 7. CDR3 amino acids: CASSPLLAGAYNEQFF. CDR3 DNA: TGTGCCAGCAGTCCGTTACTAGCGGGAGCTTACAATGAGCAGTTCTTC.

Only a few counts were recorded for this clonotype. The chain joins TRBV9 to TRBJ2-3; TRBD2 matches at 11 bases. Per germline, CDR1 SGDLS and CDR2 YYNGEE. The CDR3 consists of 16 residues. V was pared by 3 bases and J by 2 bases, with 5 bases of the junction left unmatched. The CDR3 nucleotides are TGTGCCAGCAGCGCTAGCGGGAGGCGTGACACAGATACGCAGTATTTT. Translating it yields CASSASGRRDTDTQYF.

The rearrangement links TRBV11-2 to TRBJ2-4; 8 positions agree with TRBD2. The V gene end was trimmed by 4 bases and the J gene end by 3 bases; junction bases not matched to a gene: 14. Germline CDR1 SGHAT, CDR2 FQNNGV. The CDR3 loop spans 18 amino acids. CDR3 in amino acids: CASSSRRGAPKDKNIQYF. For the CDR3, the DNA is TGTGCCAGCAGCTCCCGGCGGGGGGCACCTAAAGACAAAAACATTCAGTACTTC.

Notes on this clonotype: One base away lies a much larger clone, so this may be a sequencing read error. The chain joins TRBV5-1 to TRBJ2-1, with D perhaps TRBD1 (6 bases). The CDR3 runs 15 residues. Germline values: CDR1 SGHRS, CDR2 YFSETQ. The CDR3 bases are TGCGCCAGCACCTTGGCGCAGGGGCAATACAATGAGCAGTTCTTC. It translates to CASTLAQGQYNEQFF.